The 32 T cell receptor beta chains presented below share a single source sample, sequenced in a study of blood T cell repertoires in COVID-19. Some clones are missing from TCRdb's copy, which holds only in-frame ones; the method was immunoSEQ multiplex PCR. The sample lists some 400,000 clones; 80% to 90% were seen once. Material for sequencing was PBMCs or T cells enriched from blood (not recorded which). All receptors derive from a man in his thirties or forties who had recovered from COVID-19.

This chain joins TRBV28 and TRBJ2-5, with D possibly being TRBD2 (5 bases). V was cut by 8 bases and J by 2 bases, with 12 bases left in between. Germline V CDR1 and CDR2: MDHEN, SYDVKM. The CDR3 is 13 residues long. Here the CDR3 reads CASGSPGQETQYF. The CDR3 DNA reads TGTGCCAGCGGTTCCCCGGGGCAAGAGACCCAGTACTTC.

This clone has a single count. The chain joins TRBV18 to TRBJ1-4, with a weak D call TRBD1 (6 bases). From germline, CDR1 is KGHSH and CDR2 LQKENI. V gave up 7 bases and J gave up 6 bases, with 12 bases separating them. This CDR3 region has 13 residues. CDR3 DNA: TGTGCCAGCTGCGGACAGCAAGATGAAAAACTGTTTTTT. Amino acid sequence: CASCGQQDEKLFF.

The chain carries TRBV4-1 and TRBJ2-2; 8 bases match TRBD2. J was trimmed by 9 bases and V by 5 bases; bases with no gene match: 14. The germline V gene encodes CDR1 MGHRA and CDR2 YSYEKL. This CDR3 region has 16 residues. For the CDR3, the DNA is TGCGCCAGCAGCTCGGTAGTAGCGGGGATAACGAGGGAGCTGTTTTTT. It is translated as CASSSVVAGITRELFF.

This clone is a singleton in its sample. V is TRBV10-1 and J is TRBJ2-2, with 8 nucleotides matching TRBD1. The CDR3 has 13 amino acids. CDR1 and CDR2 from the germline V gene are WNHNN and SYGVQD (reference sequence). V dropped 9 bases and J dropped 4; count of bases not matched to a gene: 4. CDR3 region: CASGQGGTGELFF. CDR3 DNA: TGCGCCAGTGGACAGGGTGGCACCGGGGAGCTGTTTTTT.

The chain is built from TRBV5-4 and TRBJ2-5, with D possibly being TRBD2 (6 bases). Germline CDR1 reads SGHNT; CDR2 reads YYREEE (reference sequence). Trimming took off 4 bases at V and 2 bases at J, with 18 bases between the two ends. The CDR3 spans 16 residues. The CDR3 loop reads CASSTIYRGKQETQYF. In DNA, the CDR3 is TGTGCCAGCAGCACGATCTATCGGGGGAAGCAAGAGACCCAGTACTTC.

The chain employs TRBV6-5 and TRBJ2-1, with 7 nucleotides matching TRBD2. V trimming: 6 bases; J trimming: 5 bases; junction bases outside the gene matches: 7. The CDR3 extends over 14 amino acids. The V gene's germline CDR1 is MNHEY and CDR2 SVGAGI. The CDR3 sequence: CASSPTSAHNEQFF. The DNA for the CDR3 is TGTGCCAGCAGCCCAACTAGCGCTCACAATGAGCAGTTCTTC.

The chain uses TRBV28 and TRBJ2-3; D unresolved. The V and J ends lost 4 bases and 5 bases respectively, with 7 bases between them. The CDR3 has 12 residues. Germline V gives CDR1 MDHEN, CDR2 SYDVKM. CDR3 DNA sequence: TGTGCCAGCAGTTCGGCGGTAGATACGCAGTATTTT. It is translated as CASSSAVDTQYF.

This chain connects TRBV29-1 to TRBJ2-7; TRBD2 matches at 8 bases. Germline-derived CDR1 and CDR2 are SQVTM and ANQGSEA. CDR3 size: 12 residues. V lost 4 bases, J lost 7 bases, and 6 bases stayed unmatched. As DNA, the CDR3 is TGCAGCGTTGCGCGGGAGGCCACGGAGCAGTACTTC. Its protein is CSVAREATEQYF.

The J gene is TRBJ1-5, the V gene TRBV3-1 (or the pseudogene TRBV3-2); 7 positions match TRBD1. The CDR3 contains 13 residues. V shed 4 bases and J 5 bases; nucleotides not matched to a gene: 2. From germline, CDR1 is LGHDT and CDR2 YNNKEL (reference sequence). CDR3 DNA: TGTGCCAGCAGCCTCGGGACAGATCAGCCCCAGCATTTT. This translates into CASSLGTDQPQHF.

The CDR3 reads CASSRDTAPLHF. CDR3 in DNA: TGTGCCAGCAGCCGGGACACTGCACCCCTCCACTTT. V usage is TRBV7-8 and J usage is TRBJ1-6; D perhaps matches TRBD1 (6 bases). V shed 5 bases and J shed 11 bases, with 10 bases lying between them. Per the germline V gene, CDR1 is SGHVS and CDR2 is FQNEAQ. This CDR3 is 12 amino acids long.

The genes are TRBV4-1 and TRBJ2-7; TRBD1 aligns across 9 bases. Germline CDR1 reads MGHRA; CDR2 reads YSYEKL. The V gene end was trimmed by 2 bases and the J gene end by 3 bases; junction bases not matched to a gene: 2. This CDR3 region has 14 residues. CDR3 DNA: TGCGCCAGCAGCCAAACGACAGGGGGCTACGAGCAGTACTTC. Translated: CASSQTTGGYEQYF.

J is TRBJ1-4 and V is TRBV7-9; D remains unclear. This CDR3 spans 14 amino acids. Trimming took 3 bases from V and 8 from J, leaving 13 bases between them. Germline V lookup: CDR1 SEHNR, CDR2 FQNEAQ (reference sequence). CDR3 amino acids: CASSFDVGGEKLFF. The CDR3 bases are TGTGCCAGCAGCTTTGACGTAGGAGGGGAAAAACTGTTTTTT.

V and J are TRBV25-1 and TRBJ1-2; D is perhaps TRBD1 (6 bases). Trimming pared 2 bases from V and 4 bases from J, leaving 14 bases between. The germline V gene encodes CDR1 MGHDK and CDR2 SYGVNS. The CDR3 runs to 15 residues. The CDR3, as DNA: TGTGCCAGCAGTGAAGCTACGGGGGGCCCCTATGGCTACACCTTC. Encoded protein: CASSEATGGPYGYTF.

The rearrangement uses TRBV9 and TRBJ2-1; D uncertain. The CDR3 has 13 amino acids. V was cut by 0 bases and J by 11 bases, with 12 bases left in between. CDR1 is SGDLS and CDR2 is YYNGEE in the germline V gene. The CDR3 nucleotides are TGTGCCAGCAGCGTAGAGGATAGCCTTAAGCAGTTCTTC. Its protein is CASSVEDSLKQFF.

The V call is TRBV19, the J call TRBJ2-5; D not resolved. V was cut by 4 bases and J by 4 bases, with 4 bases left in between. The CDR3 consists of 11 residues. CDR1 is LNHDA and CDR2 is SQIVND in the germline V gene (reference sequence). As DNA, the CDR3 is TGTGCCAGTAGTACGAGAGAGACCCAGTACTTC. It translates to CASSTRETQYF.

This clone was seen just once. The V and J genes are TRBV30 and TRBJ1-5; D unresolved. The germline V and J ends were trimmed by 3 bases and 6 bases, with 9 bases remaining between them. The germline V gene encodes CDR1 GTSNPN and CDR2 SVGIG (reference sequence). The CDR3 covers 12 residues. The CDR3 nucleotides read TGTGCCTGGAGCCTGTCCGGTCAGCCCCAGCATTTT. Amino acids: CAWSLSGQPQHF.

This clone was picked up a small number of times. The gene calls are TRBV6-5 and TRBJ2-7; TRBD1 is a possible D gene (7 bases). The germline gives CDR1 MNHEY, CDR2 SVGAGI. The CDR3 covers 13 residues. V was shortened by 7 bases and J by 3 bases, with 13 bases between the two germline ends. CDR3 DNA sequence: TGTGCCAGCACCTGGAGGGACAGCTACGAGCAGTACTTC. Translation gives CASTWRDSYEQYF.

The gene calls are TRBV28 and TRBJ1-2; no firm D call. The CDR3 is made up of 12 amino acids. CDR1 and CDR2 (germline): MDHEN, SYDVKM. V lost 10 bases to trimming and J lost 8 bases, with 17 bases between them. The CDR3: CAISAGRRGYTF. As DNA, the CDR3 is TGTGCCATTTCCGCGGGGAGACGGGGCTACACCTTC.

The V gene is TRBV27, the J gene TRBJ1-2; D may be TRBD1 (6 bases). The CDR3 totals 14 residues. CDR1 and CDR2 from the germline V gene are MNHEY and SMNVEV (reference sequence). V was clipped by 5 bases and J by 0 bases, with 10 bases between them. Written as DNA, the CDR3 is TGTGCCAGCAGTCCGAGGACAGCTAACTATGGCTACACCTTC. Encoded protein: CASSPRTANYGYTF.

The chain couples TRBV7-9 to TRBJ1-1; 7 bases agree with TRBD1. Germline V gene data show CDR1 as SEHNR and CDR2 as FQNEAQ (reference sequence). Losses at the gene ends were 4 bases for V and 2 bases for J; bases not matched to a gene: 13. The CDR3 consists of 17 residues. The CDR3 DNA reads as TGTGCCAGCAGCTCCAGTAGGGGGCGGAACACTAACACTGAAGCTTTCTTT. This codes for CASSSSRGRNTNTEAFF.

The genes are TRBV5-1 and TRBJ1-2; 7 bases agree with TRBD1. This CDR3 spans 13 amino acids. Germline V gives CDR1 SGHRS, CDR2 YFSETQ. Trimming at V came to 4 bases and at J to 4 bases, leaving 4 bases not matched to a gene. CDR3 bases: TGCGCCAGCAGCGACAGGGCCATCTATGGCTACACCTTC. Amino acid sequence: CASSDRAIYGYTF.

The chain employs TRBV7-3 and TRBJ2-1; TRBD1 agrees at 9 bases. Germline V CDR1 and CDR2: SGHTA, FQGTGA. V dropped 5 bases and J dropped 9; count of bases not matched to a gene: 8. This CDR3 is 14 amino acids long. The CDR3 loop is CASSPGTGWGEQFF. CDR3 coding DNA: TGTGCCAGCAGCCCCGGGACAGGGTGGGGTGAGCAGTTCTTC.

This clone was detected once. The chain combines TRBV7-8 with TRBJ1-1; no clear D gene. Germline V gene sequence: CDR1 SGHVS, CDR2 FQNEAQ. This CDR3 has 13 amino acids. V shed 7 bases and J shed 6 bases, with 15 bases lying between them. The CDR3 region has the DNA TGTGCCAGCACCGGGAGGGATTGGTCTGAAGCTTTCTTT. Its protein product is CASTGRDWSEAFF.

The V call is TRBV4-1, the J call TRBJ1-2, with D unclear. CDR1 and CDR2 from the germline V gene are MGHRA and YSYEKL. Trimming cost V 5 bases and J 4 bases, with 11 bases left between them. The CDR3 extends over 13 amino acids. In DNA form, the CDR3 reads TGCGCCAGCAGCTCCTCCCTAAGCTATGGCTACACCTTC. Its translation is CASSSSLSYGYTF.

This clone appeared once. The chain uses TRBV3-1 (or the pseudogene TRBV3-2) and TRBJ1-6; D gene ambiguous. Germline V CDR1 and CDR2: LGHDT, YNNKEL (reference sequence). Trimming removed 1 base from V and 7 bases from J, with 11 bases in between. The CDR3 runs 15 residues. The CDR3 loop is CASSQGANPNSPLHF. The CDR3 bases are TGTGCCAGCAGCCAAGGGGCCAACCCAAATTCACCCCTCCACTTT.

The V call is TRBV7-8, the J call TRBJ1-3; D call uncertain. Germline values: CDR1 SGHVS, CDR2 FQNEAQ. Trimming stripped 2 bases from V and 4 bases from J, with 18 bases between. This CDR3 region has 17 residues. The CDR3 DNA reads as TGTGCCAGCAGCTTAACTTCTAGAGGCCTAATCGGAAACACCATATATTTT. It translates to CASSLTSRGLIGNTIYF.

The chain combines TRBV27 with TRBJ2-2; D unclear. The V end was cut by 2 bases, the J end by 7 bases, with 14 bases between. The CDR3 spans 15 residues. The germline V gene has CDR1 MNHEY and CDR2 SMNVEV (reference sequence). The CDR3 DNA reads as TGTGCCAGCAGTTTAGGGCACACGGCCGGCGGGGAGCTGTTTTTT. This translates into CASSLGHTAGGELFF.

This clone has just one count. The J gene is TRBJ2-7, the V gene TRBV6-1; weak D call: TRBD1 (5 bases). The CDR3 runs to 16 residues. Trimming pared 2 bases from V and 3 bases from J, leaving 17 bases between. Per germline, CDR1 MNHNS and CDR2 SASEGT. Here the CDR3 DNA reads TGTGCCAGCAGTGAATTTGGGGCAGGGATTATCTACGAGCAGTACTTC. Encoded protein: CASSEFGAGIIYEQYF.

The V call is TRBV10-1, the J call TRBJ2-1; D might be TRBD2 (6 bases). The germline V gene has CDR1 WNHNN and CDR2 SYGVQD (reference sequence). This CDR3 contains 13 residues. Trimming took off 0 bases at V and 9 bases at J, with 9 bases between the two ends. CDR3 sequence (DNA): TGCGCCAGCAGTGAGTCGTCGCGGGGTGAGCAGTTCTTC. Translated: CASSESSRGEQFF.

The rearrangement uses TRBV5-4 and TRBJ2-7, with TRBD1 identical over 7 bases. CDR1 SGHNT and CDR2 YYREEE come from the germline V gene (reference sequence). The CDR3 covers 14 residues. Trimming removed 4 bases from V and 3 bases from J; junction bases left unmatched: 7. CDR3 protein: CASSHTGVLYEQYF. The CDR3 region has the DNA TGTGCCAGCAGCCACACAGGGGTCCTCTACGAGCAGTACTTC.

This chain uses TRBV7-9 with TRBJ2-7; D gene uncertain. The V and J ends lost 0 bases and 0 bases respectively, with 6 bases between them. Germline V lookup: CDR1 SEHNR, CDR2 FQNEAQ (reference sequence). This CDR3 is built from 14 residues. CDR3 nucleotide sequence: TGTGCCAGCAGCTTAGCCTCAGACTCCTACGAGCAGTACTTC. As protein: CASSLASDSYEQYF.

This chain joins TRBV23-1 and TRBJ2-1; 8 bases map to TRBD1. TRBV23-1 is filed as an ORF, its function uncertain. The CDR3 has 16 residues. Trimming took 4 bases from V and 5 from J; bases not matched to a gene: 10. This chain's CDR3 is CASSPTLARGHNEQFF. The CDR3, as DNA: TGCGCCAGCAGTCCCACGCTGGCCAGGGGGCACAATGAGCAGTTCTTC.